The 9 T cell receptor beta chains below were found in one sample sequenced in a study of cytomegalovirus exposure and HLA in healthy donors. PCR primers comprised 60 Vbeta and 13 Jbeta primers. Method: immunoSEQ multiplex PCR; TCRdb's copy keeps in-frame clones and lacks some. The table includes about 69,000 clones, approximately 80% detected once. Sequenced sample: PBMCs. The receptors come from a man between 18 and 35 years old in good health and CMV-seronegative.

The rearrangement links TRBV5-4 to TRBJ1-3; the match to TRBD1 covers 7 bases. The CDR3 loop spans 14 amino acids. Losses at the gene ends were 4 bases for V and 4 bases for J; bases not matched to a gene: 5. Germline V lookup: CDR1 SGHNT, CDR2 YYREEE (reference sequence). The CDR3 bases are TGTGCCAGCAGCCCTGGGACAGACGGAAACACCATATATTTT. As protein: CASSPGTDGNTIYF.

The V and J genes are TRBV21-1 and TRBJ2-1; the D call in the table, TRBD2, was not verified against the DNA. TRBV21-1 is a pseudogene segment. The CDR3 runs 18 residues. CDR3 in amino acids: CASSKEKGLAGSYNEQFF. The CDR3 nucleotides read TGTGCCAGCAGCAAAGAGAAGGGACTAGCGGGGTCGTACAATGAGCAGTTCTTC.

The V call is TRBV4-1, the J call TRBJ1-2; D is ambiguous. CDR1 and CDR2 (germline): MGHRA, YSYEKL. The CDR3 extends over 13 amino acids. Trimming pared 0 bases from V and 5 bases from J, leaving 7 bases between. CDR3 coding DNA: TGCGCCAGCAGCCAAGACGGTCGATATGGCTACACCTTC. Translating it yields CASSQDGRYGYTF.

This clone was seen a single time. This chain joins TRBV7-8 and TRBJ1-4; D possibly corresponds to TRBD1 (5 bases). Germline CDR1 is SGHVS and CDR2 is FQNEAQ. Trimming took off 3 bases at V and 7 bases at J, with 12 bases between the two ends. This CDR3 has 14 amino acids. CDR3 nucleotides: TGTGCCAGCAGCTTGGGGGGGAGTCGTGAAAAACTGTTTTTT. Residues: CASSLGGSREKLFF.

This chain connects TRBV5-4 to TRBJ1-1, with a tentative D call TRBD1 (6 bases). The CDR3 is made up of 12 amino acids. Germline V gene data show CDR1 as SGHNT and CDR2 as YYREEE (reference sequence). V lost 3 bases, J lost 8 bases, and 11 bases lay in between. The CDR3 here is CASSYGGQEAFF. The DNA for the CDR3 is TGTGCCAGCAGCTACGGGGGGCAGGAAGCTTTCTTT.

The chain recombines TRBV4-2 with TRBJ2-7; 10 bases fit TRBD2. Per the germline V gene, CDR1 is LGHNA and CDR2 is YNFKEQ. CDR3 length equals 14 residues. Trimming removed 6 bases from V and 2 bases from J; junction bases left unmatched: 4. CDR3 in DNA: TGTGCCAGCAGGTCCGGGACTAGCGCCTACGAGCAGTACTTC. It yields the protein CASRSGTSAYEQYF.

This clone came up a few times. The chain joins TRBV7-8 to TRBJ2-1, with TRBD1 identical over 10 bases. J gave up 4 bases and V 5 bases, and 8 bases lay outside the gene matches. The CDR3 is 16 amino acids. The V gene's germline CDR1 is SGHVS and CDR2 FQNEAQ. DNA for the CDR3: TGTGCCAGCAGCCCCGGCCGGGACAGGGGTTACAATGAGCAGTTCTTC. It codes for CASSPGRDRGYNEQFF.

Note on this clone: Germline and junction disagree at one end, which may indicate a read error. Other DNA sequences of this sample code for an identical CDR3. The genes are TRBV27 and TRBJ2-7, with D uncertain. Germline V gene sequence: CDR1 MNHEY, CDR2 SMNVEV (reference sequence). The CDR3 covers 14 residues. The CDR3, as DNA: TGCGCCAGCAGTCAACCTCTAACTCCCTACGAGCAGTACTTC. Its translation is CASSQPLTPYEQYF.

The chain couples TRBV19 to TRBJ2-1; the D gene is possibly TRBD1 (6 bases). CDR1 and CDR2 (germline): LNHDA, SQIVND (reference sequence). V shed 6 bases and J shed 4 bases, with 10 bases lying between them. The CDR3 sequence is 13 residues long. The DNA for the CDR3 is TGTGCCAGTAGCCAGGACAGATACAATGAGCAGTTCTTC. Protein product: CASSQDRYNEQFF. Full variable domain (outside the CDR3, taken from reference TRBV19 and TRBJ2-1): DGGITQSPKYLFRKEGQNVTLSCEQNLNHDAMYWYRQDPGQGLRLIYYSQIVNDFQKGDIAEGYSVSREKKESFPLTVTSAQKNPTAFYLCASSQDRYNEQFFGPGTRLTVL.